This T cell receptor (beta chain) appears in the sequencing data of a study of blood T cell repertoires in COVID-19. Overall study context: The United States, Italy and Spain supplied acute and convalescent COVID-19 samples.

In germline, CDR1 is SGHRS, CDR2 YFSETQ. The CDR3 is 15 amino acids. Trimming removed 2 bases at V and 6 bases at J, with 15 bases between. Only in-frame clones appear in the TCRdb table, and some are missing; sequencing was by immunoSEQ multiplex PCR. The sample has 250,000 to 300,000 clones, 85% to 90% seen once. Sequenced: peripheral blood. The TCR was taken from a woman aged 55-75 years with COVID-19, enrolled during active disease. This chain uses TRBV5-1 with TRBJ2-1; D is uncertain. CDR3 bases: TGCGCCAGCAGCTTTGACACCTCTATAGGCAATGAGCAGTTCTTC. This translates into CASSFDTSIGNEQFF.